This TCR beta chain was recorded in a study of T-cell memory formation after mild COVID-19. Study information: Clusters were largely donor specific.

The V end lost 6 bases, the J end lost 5 bases, and 28 bases lay between the germline ends. The CDR3 length is 18 residues. MiXCR, run by TCRdb on the 5' RACE reads, gives a single entry per CDR3 protein. The sample carries fewer than 150,000 distinct CDR3 sequences, 13% to 15% recorded once. The sample was PBMCs or a T cell subset sorted from them (not recorded which). This TCR was sampled from an adult woman who had mild COVID-19 (a few samples of this study predate the infection). Cell type and time point are not known. This rearrangement joins TRBV12-3 or TRBV12-4 to TRBJ2-5; TRBD2 might be the D (5 bases). Written as DNA, the CDR3 is TGTGCCAGCAGCACTCCAACCCGACTAACTAAGGAAGGGGAGACCCAGTACTTC. It specifies CASSTPTRLTKEGETQYF.